These T cell receptor beta chains were read from a single sample in a study of blood T cell repertoires in COVID-19. Libraries were prepared by immunoSEQ multiplex PCR; TCRdb keeps only in-frame clonotypes and omits some of them. The top ten clones hold just over 2.5% of a sample with roughly 150,000 clones, around 90% of them seen once. The sequenced sample consisted of peripheral blood. These receptors all stem from a woman aged 80 or over with COVID-19, enrolled during active disease. The CDR3 runs from the conserved cysteine through the conserved F or W. A D gene is named only where the DNA matches it firmly. Some rows have no size entry. The others give once, few or many, or a class for an expanded clone.

16	TRBV24-1	TRBJ2-2	few	NA	CATSDYGHLNTGELFF	TGTGCCACCAGTGACTATGGACACTTGAACACCGGGGAGCTGTTTTTT
18	TRBV28	TRBJ2-6	NA	TRBD1	CASSYPRTGTSGANVLTF	TGTGCCAGCAGTTATCCGAGGACAGGGACCTCTGGGGCCAACGTCCTGACTTTC
14	TRBV7-6	TRBJ2-1	once	NA	CASSLVSQNNEQFF	TGTGCCAGCAGCTTAGTTTCACAGAACAATGAGCAGTTCTTC
14	TRBV7-9	TRBJ2-5	NA	NA	CASSAGQTQETQYF	TGTGCCAGCAGCGCGGGACAGACCCAAGAGACCCAGTACTTC
16	TRBV7-9	TRBJ2-5	NA	TRBD2	CASSRLAGGGQETQYF	TGTGCCAGCAGTCGCCTAGCGGGAGGAGGGCAAGAGACCCAGTACTTC
15	TRBV28	TRBJ1-5	NA	TRBD1	CASSSTAGGGQPQHF	TGTGCCAGCAGTTCTACCGCAGGGGGAGGTCAGCCCCAGCATTTT
15	TRBV5-1	TRBJ1-1	NA	NA	CASSLDRGVGTEAFF	TGCGCCAGCAGCTTGGATCGGGGGGTAGGAACTGAAGCTTTCTTT
17	TRBV4-3	TRBJ2-1	NA	NA	CASSQDNPFSSYNEQFF	TGCGCCAGCAGCCAAGATAACCCCTTCAGCTCCTACAATGAGCAGTTCTTC
11	TRBV29-1	TRBJ2-1	NA	TRBD1	CSAGQGNEQFF	TGCAGCGCTGGACAGGGGAATGAGCAGTTCTTC
9	TRBV6-4	TRBJ2-1	NA	NA	CASSTEQFF	TGTGCCAGCAGTACAGAGCAGTTCTTC
14	TRBV7-9	TRBJ1-1	NA	NA	CASSPSTGFTEAFF	TGTGCCAGCAGCCCCTCGACAGGTTTCACTGAAGCTTTCTTT
13	TRBV28	TRBJ2-7	once	TRBD2	CASTASGTYEQYF	TGTGCCAGCACGGCTAGCGGAACCTACGAGCAGTACTTC
14	TRBV18	TRBJ1-5	NA	NA	CASSPSRDGQPQHF	TGTGCCAGCTCACCATCCAGGGATGGTCAGCCCCAGCATTTT
16	TRBV11-2	TRBJ1-2	NA	TRBD1	CASSLEGGRAGGGYTF	TGTGCCAGCAGCTTAGAAGGGGGCAGGGCGGGAGGTGGCTACACCTTC
15	TRBV7-2	TRBJ1-4	NA	NA	CASSLGGAANEKLFF	TGTGCCAGCAGCTTAGGCGGGGCGGCTAATGAAAAACTGTTTTTT
13	TRBV27	TRBJ1-2	NA	NA	CASRPAANYGYTF	TGTGCCAGCAGACCCGCAGCTAACTATGGCTACACCTTC
16	TRBV3-1/TRBV3-2	TRBJ1-3	once	NA	CASSQESRSSGNTIYF	TGTGCCAGCAGCCAAGAATCGAGATCCTCTGGAAACACCATATATTTT
13	TRBV7-9	TRBJ2-5	NA	NA	CASSFSGSETQYF	TGTGCCAGCAGCTTCAGTGGTTCCGAGACCCAGTACTTC
15	TRBV5-1	TRBJ2-5	NA	TRBD1	CASSPVTGVKETQYF	TGCGCCAGCAGCCCCGTGACAGGGGTTAAAGAGACCCAGTACTTC
13	TRBV28	TRBJ2-2	NA	NA	CASSINRVGELFF	TGTGCCAGCAGTATAAACAGGGTCGGGGAGCTGTTTTTT
14	TRBV25-1	TRBJ1-2	NA	TRBD1	CASSGGTGNYGYTF	TGTGCCAGCAGTGGGGGGACAGGAAACTATGGCTACACCTTC
15	TRBV7-2	TRBJ2-7	NA	NA	CASSPQTGSPYEQYF	TGTGCCAGCAGCCCCCAAACAGGGTCCCCCTACGAGCAGTACTTC
15	TRBV6-2/TRBV6-3	TRBJ1-4	NA	NA	CASSPPGQQNEKLFF	TGTGCCAGCAGTCCCCCCGGACAGCAGAATGAAAAACTGTTTTTT
19	TRBV5-1	TRBJ2-2	NA	TRBD2	CASSLGASGRAEDTGELFF	TGCGCCAGCAGCTTGGGGGCTAGCGGGAGGGCCGAGGACACCGGGGAGCTGTTTTTT
15	TRBV27	TRBJ2-1	NA	TRBD2	CASSFTSGRGAEQFF	TGTGCCAGCAGTTTTACTAGCGGGAGAGGGGCTGAGCAGTTCTTC
16	TRBV11-1	TRBJ2-7	NA	TRBD2	CASSLLRGDKGDEQYF	TGTGCCAGCAGCCTCCTGCGGGGGGATAAAGGGGACGAGCAGTACTTC
15	TRBV4-1	TRBJ2-7	NA	TRBD2	CASSQAPSGTYEQYF	TGCGCCAGCAGCCAAGCTCCTAGCGGTACCTACGAGCAGTACTTC
15	TRBV5-1	TRBJ2-7	NA	TRBD1	CASSSPGQGSYEQYF	TGCGCCAGCAGCTCACCGGGACAGGGGTCCTACGAGCAGTACTTC
17	TRBV28	TRBJ2-3	NA	TRBD2	CASSAPLLAGVTDTQYF	TGTGCCAGCAGCGCCCCACTTTTAGCGGGGGTCACAGATACGCAGTATTTT
13	TRBV3-1/TRBV3-2	TRBJ1-2	NA	NA	CASSRQEGAGYTF	TGTGCCAGCAGCCGGCAGGAGGGCGCTGGCTACACCTTC
14	TRBV20-1	TRBJ1-1	NA	TRBD1	CSASAGTGFAEAFF	TGCAGTGCTAGTGCCGGGACAGGGTTCGCTGAAGCTTTCTTT
12	TRBV4-2	TRBJ1-1	NA	NA	CASSLSYTEAFF	TGTGCCAGCAGCCTGTCCTACACTGAAGCTTTCTTT
17	TRBV4-3	TRBJ2-2	NA	TRBD2	CASSPRRAGEPTGELFF	TGCGCCAGCAGCCCCCGTCGAGCGGGAGAACCCACCGGGGAGCTGTTTTTT
15	TRBV19	TRBJ1-2	NA	NA	CASQGLGLPDYGYTF	TGTGCCTCCCAAGGTTTGGGACTCCCGGACTATGGCTACACCTTC
16	TRBV24-1	TRBJ2-2	NA	NA	CATSDPKTGLTGELFF	TGTGCCACCAGTGATCCAAAAACAGGGTTGACCGGGGAGCTGTTTTTT
13	TRBV18	TRBJ2-1	NA	TRBD2	CASSLLLAYEQFF	TGTGCCAGCTCGCTATTACTAGCGTATGAGCAGTTCTTC
15	TRBV29-1	TRBJ2-1	NA	TRBD2	CSAPGLAPTYNEQFF	TGCAGCGCCCCCGGACTAGCGCCGACCTACAATGAGCAGTTCTTC
15	TRBV6-5	TRBJ2-2	NA	NA	CASSPRVLNTGELFF	TGTGCCAGCAGTCCCCGGGTCCTAAACACCGGGGAGCTGTTTTTT
14	TRBV18	TRBJ2-7	NA	NA	CASSPRQETYEQYF	TGTGCCAGCTCACCCCGACAGGAAACCTACGAGCAGTACTTC
14	TRBV7-9	TRBJ2-7	NA	TRBD1	CASSYRQGDVEQYF	TGTGCCAGCAGCTATCGACAGGGTGACGTCGAGCAGTACTTC
18	TRBV4-3	TRBJ2-7	NA	TRBD2	CASSQDRVEREVSYEQYF	TGCGCCAGCAGCCAAGATAGAGTCGAGCGGGAGGTCTCCTACGAGCAGTACTTC
13	TRBV5-4	TRBJ1-1	NA	NA	CASSLGGVGEAFF	TGTGCCAGCAGCTTGGGGGGGGTAGGTGAAGCTTTCTTT
13	TRBV19	TRBJ1-2	NA	TRBD1	CASSIGQGNGYTF	TGTGCCAGTAGTATTGGACAGGGGAATGGCTACACCTTC
15	TRBV4-2	TRBJ1-5	NA	NA	CASSQDGQGIQPQHF	TGTGCCAGCAGCCAAGATGGGCAGGGCATTCAGCCCCAGCATTTT
15	TRBV5-4	TRBJ2-1	NA	TRBD1	CASSVGQGSYNEQFF	TGTGCCAGCAGCGTGGGACAGGGGTCCTACAATGAGCAGTTCTTC
14	TRBV19	TRBJ1-1	NA	NA	CASSVRDMNTEAFF	TGTGCCAGTAGCGTCAGGGACATGAACACTGAAGCTTTCTTT
15	TRBV15	TRBJ2-5	NA	TRBD1	CATSRDVQGKETQYF	TGTGCCACCAGCAGAGATGTACAGGGGAAAGAGACCCAGTACTTC
11	TRBV20-1	TRBJ1-1	NA	NA	CSANRNTEAFF	TGCAGTGCTAACAGGAACACTGAAGCTTTCTTT
16	TRBV7-9	TRBJ1-4	few	TRBD1	CASSLDRGGYNEKLFF	TGTGCCAGCAGCTTAGACAGGGGCGGATATAATGAAAAACTGTTTTTT
15	TRBV28	TRBJ1-4	NA	TRBD1	CASSLQQGLSEKLFF	TGTGCCAGCAGCCTACAACAGGGGCTGAGTGAAAAACTGTTTTTT
13	TRBV5-1	TRBJ2-7	once	NA	CASSLGLFYEQYF	TGCGCCAGCAGCTTGGGACTTTTTTACGAGCAGTACTTC
15	TRBV5-4	TRBJ2-7	NA	TRBD2	CASSLGLAGAYEQYF	TGTGCCAGCAGCTTGGGGCTAGCGGGAGCTTACGAGCAGTACTTC
13	TRBV10-1	TRBJ2-7	NA	NA	CASSETGSYEQYF	TGCGCCAGCAGTGAGACAGGCTCCTACGAGCAGTACTTC